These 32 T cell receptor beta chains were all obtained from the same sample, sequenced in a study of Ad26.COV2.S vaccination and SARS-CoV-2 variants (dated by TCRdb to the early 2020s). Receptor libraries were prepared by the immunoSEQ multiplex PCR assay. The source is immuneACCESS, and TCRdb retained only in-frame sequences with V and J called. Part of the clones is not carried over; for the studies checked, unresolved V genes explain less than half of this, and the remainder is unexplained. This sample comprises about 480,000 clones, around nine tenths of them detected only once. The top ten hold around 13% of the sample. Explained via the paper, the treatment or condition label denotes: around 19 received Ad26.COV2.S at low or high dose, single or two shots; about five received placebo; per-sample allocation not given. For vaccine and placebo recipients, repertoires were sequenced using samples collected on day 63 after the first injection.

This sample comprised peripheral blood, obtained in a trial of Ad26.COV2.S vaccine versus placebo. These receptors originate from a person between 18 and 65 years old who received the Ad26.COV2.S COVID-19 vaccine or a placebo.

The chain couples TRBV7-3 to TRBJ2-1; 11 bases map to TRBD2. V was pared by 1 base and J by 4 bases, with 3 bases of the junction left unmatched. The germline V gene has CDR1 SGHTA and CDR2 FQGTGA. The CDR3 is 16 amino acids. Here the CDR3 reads CASSLSSGRAYNEQFF. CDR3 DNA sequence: TGTGCCAGCAGCTTAAGTAGCGGGAGGGCTTACAATGAGCAGTTCTTC. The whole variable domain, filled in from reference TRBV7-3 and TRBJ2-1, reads GAGVSQTPSNKVTEKGKYVELRCDPISGHTALYWYRQSLGQGPEFLIYFQGTGAADDSGLPNDRFFAVRPEGSVSTLKIQRTERGDSAVYLCASSLSSGRAYNEQFFGPGTRLTVL.

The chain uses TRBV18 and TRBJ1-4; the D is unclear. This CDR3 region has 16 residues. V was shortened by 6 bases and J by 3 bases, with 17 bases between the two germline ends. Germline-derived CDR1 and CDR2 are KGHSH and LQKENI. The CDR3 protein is CASSPNGEAPNEKLFF. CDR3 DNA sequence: TGTGCCAGCTCCCCAAACGGAGAGGCGCCTAATGAAAAACTGTTTTTT.

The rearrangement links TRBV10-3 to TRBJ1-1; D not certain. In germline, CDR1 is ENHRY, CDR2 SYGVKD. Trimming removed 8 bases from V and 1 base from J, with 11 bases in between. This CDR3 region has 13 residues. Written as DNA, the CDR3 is TGTGCCATCCGAAGCCAGGAGAACACTGAAGCTTTCTTT. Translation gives CAIRSQENTEAFF.

CDR3 DNA: TGTGCCAGCTCCGACTGGACGGACGAGCAGTACTTC. This codes for CASSDWTDEQYF. The rearrangement links TRBV5-6 to TRBJ2-7; the D is unclear. Germline CDR1 and CDR2: SGHDT and YYEEEE. V was pared by 7 bases and J by 5 bases, with 13 bases between. This CDR3 is built from 12 residues.

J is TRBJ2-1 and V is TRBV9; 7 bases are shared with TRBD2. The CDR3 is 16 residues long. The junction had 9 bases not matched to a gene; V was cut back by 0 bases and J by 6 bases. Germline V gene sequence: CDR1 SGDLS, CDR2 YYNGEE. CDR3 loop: CASSVGAGGGGNEQFF. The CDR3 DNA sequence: TGTGCCAGCAGCGTAGGTGCCGGCGGGGGTGGCAATGAGCAGTTCTTC.

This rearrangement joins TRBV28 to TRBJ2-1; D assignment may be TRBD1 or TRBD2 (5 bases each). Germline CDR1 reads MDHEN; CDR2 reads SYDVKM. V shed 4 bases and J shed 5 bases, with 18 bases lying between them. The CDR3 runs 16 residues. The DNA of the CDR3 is TGTGCCAGCAGTTCTTTATGGGACCTCAGAGACAATGAGCAGTTCTTC. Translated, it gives CASSSLWDLRDNEQFF.

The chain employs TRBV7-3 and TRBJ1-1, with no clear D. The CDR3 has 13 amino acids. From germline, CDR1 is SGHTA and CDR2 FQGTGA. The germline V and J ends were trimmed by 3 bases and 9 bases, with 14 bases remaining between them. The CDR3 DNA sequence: TGTGCCAGCAGCTTGGATTTAGCTTCCCAAGCTTTCTTT. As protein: CASSLDLASQAFF.

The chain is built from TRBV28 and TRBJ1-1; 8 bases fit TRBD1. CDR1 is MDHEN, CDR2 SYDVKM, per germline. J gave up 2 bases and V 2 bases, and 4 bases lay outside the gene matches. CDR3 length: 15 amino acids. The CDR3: CASSLAGGGNTEAFF. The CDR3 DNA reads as TGTGCCAGCAGTTTAGCAGGGGGCGGAAACACTGAAGCTTTCTTT.

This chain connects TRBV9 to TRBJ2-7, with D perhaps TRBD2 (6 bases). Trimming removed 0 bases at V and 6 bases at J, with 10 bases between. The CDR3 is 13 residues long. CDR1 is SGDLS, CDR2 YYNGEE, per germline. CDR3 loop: CASSVGGRGEQYF. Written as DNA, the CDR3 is TGTGCCAGCAGCGTAGGAGGGCGGGGCGAGCAGTACTTC.

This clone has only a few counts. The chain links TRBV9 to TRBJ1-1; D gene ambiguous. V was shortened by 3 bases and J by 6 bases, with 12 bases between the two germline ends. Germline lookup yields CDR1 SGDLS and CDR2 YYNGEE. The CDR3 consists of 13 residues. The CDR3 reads CASSASTWAEAFF. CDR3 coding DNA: TGTGCCAGCAGCGCCTCAACATGGGCTGAAGCTTTCTTT.

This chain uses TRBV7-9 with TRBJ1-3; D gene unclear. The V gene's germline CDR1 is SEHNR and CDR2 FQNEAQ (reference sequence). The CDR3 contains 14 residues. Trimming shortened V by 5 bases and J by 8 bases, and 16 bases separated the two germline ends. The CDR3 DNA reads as TGTGCCAGCAGCGTCGGGAGACTAACAGACACCATATATTTT. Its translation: CASSVGRLTDTIYF.

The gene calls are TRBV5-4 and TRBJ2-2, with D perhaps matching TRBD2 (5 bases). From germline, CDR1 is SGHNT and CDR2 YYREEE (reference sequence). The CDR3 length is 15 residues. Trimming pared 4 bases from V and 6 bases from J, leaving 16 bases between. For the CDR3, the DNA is TGTGCCAGCAGCCTGGCGGGTAGGAGAGCCGGGGAGCTGTTTTTT. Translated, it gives CASSLAGRRAGELFF.

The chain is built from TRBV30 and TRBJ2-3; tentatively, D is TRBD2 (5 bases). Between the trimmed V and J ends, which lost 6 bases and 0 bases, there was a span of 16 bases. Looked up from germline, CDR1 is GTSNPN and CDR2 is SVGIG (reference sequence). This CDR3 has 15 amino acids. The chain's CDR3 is CACQIAGSSTDTQYF. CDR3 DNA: TGTGCCTGCCAAATTGCGGGCTCTAGCACAGATACGCAGTATTTT.

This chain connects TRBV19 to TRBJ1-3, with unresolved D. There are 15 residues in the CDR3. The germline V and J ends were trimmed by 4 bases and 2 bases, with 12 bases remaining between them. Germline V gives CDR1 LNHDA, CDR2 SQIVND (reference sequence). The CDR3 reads CASSTRPGPGNTIYF. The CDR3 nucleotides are TGTGCCAGTAGTACACGACCCGGACCTGGAAACACCATATATTTT.

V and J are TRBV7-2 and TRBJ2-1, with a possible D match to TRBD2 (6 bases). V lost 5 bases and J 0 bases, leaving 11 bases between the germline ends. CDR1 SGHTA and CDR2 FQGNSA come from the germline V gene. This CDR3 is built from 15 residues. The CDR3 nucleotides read TGTGCCAGCAGCCAGACTAGTAGCTCCTACAATGAGCAGTTCTTC. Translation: CASSQTSSSYNEQFF.

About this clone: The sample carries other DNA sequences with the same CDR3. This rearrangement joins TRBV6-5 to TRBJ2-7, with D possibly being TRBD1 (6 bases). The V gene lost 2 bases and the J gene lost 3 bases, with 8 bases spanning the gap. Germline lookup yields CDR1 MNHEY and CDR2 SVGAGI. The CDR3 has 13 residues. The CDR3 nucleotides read TGTGCCAGCAGTTACCAGGGGAGCTACGAGCAGTACTTC. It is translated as CASSYQGSYEQYF.

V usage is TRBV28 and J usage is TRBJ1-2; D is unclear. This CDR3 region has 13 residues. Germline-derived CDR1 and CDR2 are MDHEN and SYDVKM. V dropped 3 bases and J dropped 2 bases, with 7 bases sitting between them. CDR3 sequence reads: CASSFGDNYGYTF. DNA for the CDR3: TGTGCCAGCAGTTTCGGTGACAACTATGGCTACACCTTC.

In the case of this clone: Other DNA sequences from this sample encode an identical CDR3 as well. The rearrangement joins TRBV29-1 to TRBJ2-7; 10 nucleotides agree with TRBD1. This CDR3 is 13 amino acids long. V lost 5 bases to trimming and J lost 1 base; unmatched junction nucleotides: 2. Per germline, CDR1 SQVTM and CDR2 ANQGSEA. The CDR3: CSVPGQGSYEQYF. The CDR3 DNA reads TGCAGCGTTCCGGGACAGGGGTCCTACGAGCAGTACTTC.

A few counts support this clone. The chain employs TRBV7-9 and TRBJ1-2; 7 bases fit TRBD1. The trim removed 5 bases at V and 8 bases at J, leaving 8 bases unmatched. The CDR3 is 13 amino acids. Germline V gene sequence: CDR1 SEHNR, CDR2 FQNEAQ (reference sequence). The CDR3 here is CASSLDRVRGYTF. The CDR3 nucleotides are TGTGCCAGCAGCCTCGACAGGGTACGCGGCTACACCTTC.

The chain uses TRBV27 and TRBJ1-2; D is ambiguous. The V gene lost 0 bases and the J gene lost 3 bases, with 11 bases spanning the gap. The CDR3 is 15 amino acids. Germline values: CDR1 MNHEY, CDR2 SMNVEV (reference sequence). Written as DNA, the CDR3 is TGTGCCAGCAGTTTATCCTGGCAGCCGCACTATGGCTACACCTTC. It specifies CASSLSWQPHYGYTF.

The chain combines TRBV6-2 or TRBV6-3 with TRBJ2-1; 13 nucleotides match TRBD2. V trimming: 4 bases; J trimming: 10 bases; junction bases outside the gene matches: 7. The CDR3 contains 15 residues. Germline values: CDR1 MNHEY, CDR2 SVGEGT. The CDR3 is CASSLGLAGLAEQFF. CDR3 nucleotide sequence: TGTGCCAGCAGTTTGGGACTAGCGGGACTAGCCGAGCAGTTCTTC.

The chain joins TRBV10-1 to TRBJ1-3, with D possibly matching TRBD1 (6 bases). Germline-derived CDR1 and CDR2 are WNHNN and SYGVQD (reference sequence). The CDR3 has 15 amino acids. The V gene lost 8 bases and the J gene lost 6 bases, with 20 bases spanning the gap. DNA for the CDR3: TGCGCCAGCGGGCCCGGACAGTTTGAAACAAACACCATATATTTT. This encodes CASGPGQFETNTIYF.

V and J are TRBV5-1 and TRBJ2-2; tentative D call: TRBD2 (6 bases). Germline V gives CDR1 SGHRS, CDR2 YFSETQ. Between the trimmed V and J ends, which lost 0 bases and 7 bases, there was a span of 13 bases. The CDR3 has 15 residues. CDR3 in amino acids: CASSLETRSGGELFF. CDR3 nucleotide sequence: TGCGCCAGCAGCTTGGAGACTAGATCGGGCGGGGAGCTGTTTTTT.

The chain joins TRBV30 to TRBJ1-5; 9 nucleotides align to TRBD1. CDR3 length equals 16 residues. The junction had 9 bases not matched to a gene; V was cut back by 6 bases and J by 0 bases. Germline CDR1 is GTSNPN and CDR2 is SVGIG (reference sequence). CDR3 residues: CACSLGTGLSNQPQHF. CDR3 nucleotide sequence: TGTGCCTGTTCCCTGGGGACAGGGCTTAGCAATCAGCCCCAGCATTTT.

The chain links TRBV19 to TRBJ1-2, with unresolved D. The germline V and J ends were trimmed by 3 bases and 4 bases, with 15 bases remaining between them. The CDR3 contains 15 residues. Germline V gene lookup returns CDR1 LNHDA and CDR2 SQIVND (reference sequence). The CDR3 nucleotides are TGTGCCAGTAGTATCCCCGTGGGCGCCTCCTATGGCTACACCTTC. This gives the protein CASSIPVGASYGYTF.

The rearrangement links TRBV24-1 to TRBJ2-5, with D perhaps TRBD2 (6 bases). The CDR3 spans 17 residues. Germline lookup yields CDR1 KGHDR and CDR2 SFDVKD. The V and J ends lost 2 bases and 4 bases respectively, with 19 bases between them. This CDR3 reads CATSDSRARGSGETQYF. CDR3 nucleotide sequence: TGTGCCACCAGTGATTCAAGGGCTCGGGGGTCCGGAGAGACCCAGTACTTC.

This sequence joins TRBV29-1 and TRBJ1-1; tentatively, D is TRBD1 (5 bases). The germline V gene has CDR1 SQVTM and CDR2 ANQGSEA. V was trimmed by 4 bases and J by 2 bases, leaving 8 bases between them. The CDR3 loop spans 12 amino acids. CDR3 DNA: TGCAGCGTTGGACAGCCAAACACTGAAGCTTTCTTT. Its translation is CSVGQPNTEAFF.

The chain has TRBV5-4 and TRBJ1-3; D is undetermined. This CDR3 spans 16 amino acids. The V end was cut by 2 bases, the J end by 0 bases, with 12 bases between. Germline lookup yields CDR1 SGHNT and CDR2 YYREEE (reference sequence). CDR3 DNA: TGTGCCAGCAGCTTAGGCCAGCCAAACTCTGGAAACACCATATATTTT. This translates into CASSLGQPNSGNTIYF.

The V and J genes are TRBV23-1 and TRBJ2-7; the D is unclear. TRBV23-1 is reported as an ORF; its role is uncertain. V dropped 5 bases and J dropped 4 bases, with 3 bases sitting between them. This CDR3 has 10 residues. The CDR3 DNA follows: TGCGCCAGCAGTACGTACGAGCAGTACTTC. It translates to CASSTYEQYF.

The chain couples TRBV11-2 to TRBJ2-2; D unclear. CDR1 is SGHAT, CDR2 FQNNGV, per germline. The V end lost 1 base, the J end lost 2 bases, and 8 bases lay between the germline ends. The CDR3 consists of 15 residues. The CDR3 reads CASSLARTNTGELFF. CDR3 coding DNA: TGTGCCAGCAGCTTAGCCAGAACAAACACCGGGGAGCTGTTTTTT.

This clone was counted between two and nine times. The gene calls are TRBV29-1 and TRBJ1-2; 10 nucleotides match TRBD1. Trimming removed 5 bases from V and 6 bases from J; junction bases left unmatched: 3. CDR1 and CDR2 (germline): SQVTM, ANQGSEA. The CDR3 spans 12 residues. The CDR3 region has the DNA TGCAGCGTTACGGGGACAGGGGATGGCTACACCTTC. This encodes CSVTGTGDGYTF.

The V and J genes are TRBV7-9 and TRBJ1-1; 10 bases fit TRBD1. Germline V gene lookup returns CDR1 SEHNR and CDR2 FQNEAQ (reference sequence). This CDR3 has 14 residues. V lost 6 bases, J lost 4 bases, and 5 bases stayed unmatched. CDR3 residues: CASSTTGGLTEAFF. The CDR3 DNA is TGTGCCAGCAGTACGACAGGGGGCCTCACTGAAGCTTTCTTT.